This T cell receptor beta chain was obtained from a study of blood T cell repertoires in COVID-19. Turning to the study itself: The samples span acute and convalescent COVID-19 from the United States, Italy and Spain. PBMCs, B-cell-depleted T cells, or T cells were the source of the cDNA or gDNA that made up the material.

Original processing notes: Using reference gene primer amplification, nucleated cell counts were estimated. Generated by immunoSEQ multiplex PCR, the TCRdb table keeps only in-frame clones and is missing some. Clonal size and the V and J genes are those of that table, whereas D and trimming came from the DNA. This sample carries about 57,000 clones, 65% to 80% of them seen once, and the ten largest clones take about 32%. This receptor was taken from a human donor in a cohort sampled during active COVID-19. Input material: peripheral blood.

The CDR3 protein is CATSEPGRSEQYF. The CDR3 nucleotides are TGTGCCACCAGTGAACCTGGGCGCTCCGAGCAGTACTTC. The chain has TRBV24-1 and TRBJ2-7; D is ambiguous. Germline-derived CDR1 and CDR2 are KGHDR and SFDVKD. Trimming stripped 4 bases from V and 6 bases from J, with 12 bases between. The CDR3 contains 13 residues.